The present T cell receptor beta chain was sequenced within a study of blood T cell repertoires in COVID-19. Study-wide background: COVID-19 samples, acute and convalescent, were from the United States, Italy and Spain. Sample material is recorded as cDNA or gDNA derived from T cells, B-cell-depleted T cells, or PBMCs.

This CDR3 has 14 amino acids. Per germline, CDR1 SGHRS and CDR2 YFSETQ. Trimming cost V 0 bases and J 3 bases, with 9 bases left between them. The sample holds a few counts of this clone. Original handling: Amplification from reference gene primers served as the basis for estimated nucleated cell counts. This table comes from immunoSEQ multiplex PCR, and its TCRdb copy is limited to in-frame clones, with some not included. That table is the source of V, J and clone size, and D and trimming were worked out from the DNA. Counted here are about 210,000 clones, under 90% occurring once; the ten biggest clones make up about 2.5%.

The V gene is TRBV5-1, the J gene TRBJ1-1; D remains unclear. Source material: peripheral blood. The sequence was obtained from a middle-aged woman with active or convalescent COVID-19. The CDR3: CASSLGTFDTEAFF. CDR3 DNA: TGCGCCAGCAGCTTGGGTACTTTCGACACTGAAGCTTTCTTT.